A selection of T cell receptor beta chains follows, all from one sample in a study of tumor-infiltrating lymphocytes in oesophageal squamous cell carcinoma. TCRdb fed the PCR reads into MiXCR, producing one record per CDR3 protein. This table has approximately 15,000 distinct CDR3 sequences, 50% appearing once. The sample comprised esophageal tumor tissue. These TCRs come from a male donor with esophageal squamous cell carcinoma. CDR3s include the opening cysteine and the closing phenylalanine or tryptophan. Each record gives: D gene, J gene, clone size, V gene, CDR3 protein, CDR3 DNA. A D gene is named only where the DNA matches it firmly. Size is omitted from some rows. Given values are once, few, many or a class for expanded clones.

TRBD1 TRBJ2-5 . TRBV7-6 CASSGPGQRTGTQYF TGTGCCAGCAGCGGCCCGGGACAGCGGACGGGGACCCAGTACTTC
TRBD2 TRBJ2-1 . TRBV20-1 CSARTSLRYEQFF TGCAGTGCTAGGACTAGCTTACGCTACGAGCAGTTCTTC
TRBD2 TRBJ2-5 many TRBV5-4 CASSTWTSGSGLSQYF TGTGCCAGCAGCACCTGGACTAGCGGGAGTGGGCTGTCCCAGTACTTC
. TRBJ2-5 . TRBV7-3 CASSPRAGSETQYF TGTGCCAGCAGCCCTAGGGCGGGTAGCGAGACCCAGTACTTC
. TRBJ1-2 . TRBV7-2 CASTPEALYGYTF TGTGCCAGCACCCCGGAAGCCCTTTATGGCTACACCTTC
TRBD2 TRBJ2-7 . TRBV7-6 CASSLMTSGITTNEQYF TGTGCCAGCAGCCTCATGACTAGCGGGATTACCACCAACGAGCAGTACTTC
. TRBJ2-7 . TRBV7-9 CASSPGGGYEQYF TGTGCCAGCAGCCCCGGTGGGGGATACGAGCAGTACTTC
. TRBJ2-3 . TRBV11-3 CASSLFEDTQYF TGTGCCAGCAGCTTATTCGAAGATACGCAGTATTTT
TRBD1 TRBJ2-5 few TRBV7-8 CASRLGGQGYQETQYF TGTGCCAGCAGGTTGGGGGGACAGGGCTACCAAGAGACCCAGTACTTC
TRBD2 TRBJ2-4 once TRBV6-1 CASTRGGLVIQYF TGTGCCAGCACTCGGGGAGGGTTGGTCATTCAGTACTTC
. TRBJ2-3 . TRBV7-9 CASNLQTTTDTQYF TGTGCCAGCAACCTACAGACCACCACAGATACGCAGTATTTT
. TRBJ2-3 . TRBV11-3 CASSDYSTEATDTQYF TGTGCCAGCAGCGACTACTCGACAGAGGCCACAGATACGCAGTATTTT
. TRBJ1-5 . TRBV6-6 CASSYGANQPQHF TGTGCCAGCAGTTACGGAGCCAATCAGCCCCAGCATTTT
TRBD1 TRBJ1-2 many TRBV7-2 CASSLGQGSYGYTF TGTGCCAGCAGCCTGGGACAGGGGAGCTATGGCTACACCTTC
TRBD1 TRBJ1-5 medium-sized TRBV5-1 CASSLVPGTGVGNQPQHF TGCGCCAGCAGCTTGGTCCCCGGGACAGGGGTCGGCAATCAGCCCCAGCATTTT
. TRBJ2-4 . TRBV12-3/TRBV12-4 CASSLSGAKNIQYF TGTGCCAGCAGTTTGAGTGGAGCCAAAAACATTCAGTACTTC
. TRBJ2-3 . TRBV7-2 CASGGTRRHTDTQYF TGTGCCAGCGGTGGGACACGAAGACACACAGATACGCAGTATTTT
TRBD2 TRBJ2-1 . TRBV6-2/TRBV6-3 CASSPILAGSYNEQFF TGTGCCAGCAGTCCAATACTAGCGGGATCCTACAATGAGCAGTTCTTC
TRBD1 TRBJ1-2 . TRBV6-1 CASSEGGTVYNGYTF TGTGCCAGCAGTGAAGGGGGGACAGTGTATAATGGCTACACCTTC
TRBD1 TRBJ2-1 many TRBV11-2 CASSSGTAKNEQFF TGTGCCAGCAGCTCCGGGACAGCCAAAAATGAGCAGTTCTTC
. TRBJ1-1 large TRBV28 CASSLDWGRGEAFF TGTGCCAGCAGTTTGGACTGGGGGAGAGGTGAAGCTTTCTTT
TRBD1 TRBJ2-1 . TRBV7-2 CASKWDRYNEQFF TGTGCCAGCAAGTGGGACAGATACAATGAGCAGTTCTTC
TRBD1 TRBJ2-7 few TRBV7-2 CASSLDFGTATYEQYF TGTGCCAGCAGCTTAGACTTCGGGACAGCGACCTACGAGCAGTACTTC
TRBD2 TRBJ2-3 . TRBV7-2 CASSPTSGANTDTQYF TGTGCCAGCAGCCCGACTAGCGGGGCAAACACAGATACGCAGTATTTT
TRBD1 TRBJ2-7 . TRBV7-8 CASRSDRGREQYF TGTGCCAGCAGGTCGGACAGGGGCCGCGAGCAGTACTTC
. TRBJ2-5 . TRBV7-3 CASSLRSGSETQYF TGTGCCAGCAGCTTACGCTCGGGTTCAGAGACCCAGTACTTC
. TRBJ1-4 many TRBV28 CASSLTVGKLFF TGTGCCAGCAGTTTAACGGTTGGAAAACTGTTTTTT
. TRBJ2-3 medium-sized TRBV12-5 CASGSGGYSTDTQYF TGTGCTAGTGGTTCCGGTGGATATAGCACAGATACGCAGTATTTT
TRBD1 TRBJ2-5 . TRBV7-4 CASSLVGDRVWEETQYF TGTGCCAGCAGCTTAGTGGGGGACAGGGTTTGGGAAGAGACCCAGTACTTC
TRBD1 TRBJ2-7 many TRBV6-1 CASSRQGDYNEQYF TGTGCCAGCTCCCGACAGGGGGACTACAATGAGCAGTACTTC
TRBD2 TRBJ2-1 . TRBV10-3 CAIRPGLAVYNEQFF TGTGCCATCAGACCGGGACTAGCGGTCTACAATGAGCAGTTCTTC
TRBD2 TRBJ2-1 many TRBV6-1 CASSLGLARYNEQFF TGTGCCAGCAGTTTGGGACTAGCGCGCTACAATGAGCAGTTCTTC
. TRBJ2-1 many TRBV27 CASSKLGNEQFF TGTGCCAGCAGCAAACTAGGCAATGAGCAGTTCTTC
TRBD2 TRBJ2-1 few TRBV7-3 CASGQRTSGDYSSYNEQFF TGTGCCAGCGGCCAGAGGACTAGCGGGGACTACTCCTCCTACAATGAGCAGTTCTTC
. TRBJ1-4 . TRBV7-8 CASSLSGVATNEKLFF TGTGCCAGCAGCTTAAGTGGCGTTGCAACTAATGAAAAACTGTTTTTT